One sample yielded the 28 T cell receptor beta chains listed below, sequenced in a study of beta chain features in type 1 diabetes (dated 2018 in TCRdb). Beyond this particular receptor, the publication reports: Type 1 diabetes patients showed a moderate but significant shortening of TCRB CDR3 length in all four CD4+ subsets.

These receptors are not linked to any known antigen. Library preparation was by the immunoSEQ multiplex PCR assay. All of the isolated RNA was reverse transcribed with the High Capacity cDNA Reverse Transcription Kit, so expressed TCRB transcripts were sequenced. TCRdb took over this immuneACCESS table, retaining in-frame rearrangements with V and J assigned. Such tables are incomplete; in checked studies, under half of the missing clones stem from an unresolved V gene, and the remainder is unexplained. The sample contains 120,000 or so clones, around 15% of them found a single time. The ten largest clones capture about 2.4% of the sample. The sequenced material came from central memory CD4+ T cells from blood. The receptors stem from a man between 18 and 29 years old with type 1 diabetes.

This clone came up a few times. The CDR3 is CASSFQSYNSPLHF. The CDR3, as DNA: TGTGCCAGCAGCTTCCAGTCCTATAATTCACCCCTCCACTTT. The chain uses TRBV7-6 and TRBJ1-6; D gene uncertain. V was trimmed by 3 bases and J by 1 base, leaving 4 bases between them. In germline, CDR1 is SGHVS, CDR2 FNYEAQ. This CDR3 contains 14 residues.

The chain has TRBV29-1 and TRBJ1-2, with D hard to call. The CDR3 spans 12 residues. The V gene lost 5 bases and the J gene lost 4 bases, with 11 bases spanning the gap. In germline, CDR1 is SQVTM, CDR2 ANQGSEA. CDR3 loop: CSVTREGYGYTF. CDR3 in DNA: TGCAGCGTTACCCGGGAAGGCTATGGCTACACCTTC.

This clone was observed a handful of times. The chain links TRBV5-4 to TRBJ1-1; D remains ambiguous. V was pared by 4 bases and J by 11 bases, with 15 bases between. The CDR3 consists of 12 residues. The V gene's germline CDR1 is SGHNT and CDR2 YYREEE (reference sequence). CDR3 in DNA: TGTGCCAGCAGCCCCCCAGGAAGGCTGGCTTTCTTT. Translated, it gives CASSPPGRLAFF. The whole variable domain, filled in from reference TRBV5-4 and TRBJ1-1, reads ETGVTQSPTHLIKTRGQQVTLRCSSQSGHNTVSWYQQALGQGPQFIFQYYREEENGRGNFPPRFSGLQFPNYSSELNVNALELDDSALYLCASSPPGRLAFFGQGTRLTVV.

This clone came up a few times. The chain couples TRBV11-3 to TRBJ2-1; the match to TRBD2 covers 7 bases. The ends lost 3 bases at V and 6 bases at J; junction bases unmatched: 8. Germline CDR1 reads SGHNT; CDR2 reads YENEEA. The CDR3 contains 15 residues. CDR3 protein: CASSLGLADTNEQFF. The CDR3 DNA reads TGTGCCAGCAGCTTGGGGCTAGCGGACACCAATGAGCAGTTCTTC. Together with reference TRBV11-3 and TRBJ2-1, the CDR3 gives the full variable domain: EAGVVQSPRYKIIEKKQPVAFWCNPISGHNTLYWYLQNLGQGPELLIRYENEEAVDDSQLPKDRFSAERLKGVDSTLKIQPAELGDSAVYLCASSLGLADTNEQFFGPGTRLTVL.

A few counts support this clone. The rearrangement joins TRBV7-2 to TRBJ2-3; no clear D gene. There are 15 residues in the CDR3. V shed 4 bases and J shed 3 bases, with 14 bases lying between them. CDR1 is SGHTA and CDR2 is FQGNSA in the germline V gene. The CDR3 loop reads CASSSSLLTTDTQYF. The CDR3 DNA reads TGTGCCAGCAGCTCCTCCCTCTTGACAACAGATACGCAGTATTTT.

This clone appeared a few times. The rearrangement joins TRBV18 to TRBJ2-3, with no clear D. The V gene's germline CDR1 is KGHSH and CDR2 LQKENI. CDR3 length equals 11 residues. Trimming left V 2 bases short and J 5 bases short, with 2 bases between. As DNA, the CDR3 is TGTGCCAGCTCACCAAAAGATACGCAGTATTTT. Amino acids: CASSPKDTQYF.

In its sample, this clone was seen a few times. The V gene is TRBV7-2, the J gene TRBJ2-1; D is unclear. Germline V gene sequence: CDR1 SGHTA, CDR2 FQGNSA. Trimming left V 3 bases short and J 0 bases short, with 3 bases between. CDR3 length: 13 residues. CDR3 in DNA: TGTGCCAGCAGCTTGGCCTCCTACAATGAGCAGTTCTTC. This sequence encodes CASSLASYNEQFF.

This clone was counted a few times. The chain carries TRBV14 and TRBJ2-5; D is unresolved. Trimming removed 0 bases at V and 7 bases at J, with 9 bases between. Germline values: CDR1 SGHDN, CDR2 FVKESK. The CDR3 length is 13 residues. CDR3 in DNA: TGTGCCAGCAGCCAAGATGTTGAGAGGACCCAGTACTTC. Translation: CASSQDVERTQYF.

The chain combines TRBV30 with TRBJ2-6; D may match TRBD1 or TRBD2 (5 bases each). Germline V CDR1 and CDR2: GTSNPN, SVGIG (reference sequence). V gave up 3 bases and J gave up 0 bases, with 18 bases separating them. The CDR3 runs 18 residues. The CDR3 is CAWRPPGPTLSGANVLTF. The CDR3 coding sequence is TGTGCCTGGAGACCGCCGGGACCCACCCTCTCTGGGGCCAACGTCCTGACTTTC.

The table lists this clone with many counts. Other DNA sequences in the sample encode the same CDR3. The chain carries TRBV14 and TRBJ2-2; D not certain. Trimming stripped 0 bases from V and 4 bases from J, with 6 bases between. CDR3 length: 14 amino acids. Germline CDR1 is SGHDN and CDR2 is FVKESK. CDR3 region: CASSQDLGTGELFF. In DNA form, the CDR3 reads TGTGCCAGCAGCCAAGACCTAGGCACCGGGGAGCTGTTTTTT.

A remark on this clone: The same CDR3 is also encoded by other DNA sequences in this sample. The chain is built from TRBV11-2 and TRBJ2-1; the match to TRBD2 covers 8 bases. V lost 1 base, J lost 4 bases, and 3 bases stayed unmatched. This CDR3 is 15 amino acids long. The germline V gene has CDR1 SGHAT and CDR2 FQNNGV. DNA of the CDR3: TGTGCCAGCAGCTTAGTGGGCGGGGGGTACAATGAGCAGTTCTTC. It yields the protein CASSLVGGGYNEQFF.

The CDR3 nucleotides read TGTGCCACCAGCAGACTACTACCCCAACAGGGAATAGCCGGGGAGCTGTTTTTT. The encoded protein is CATSRLLPQQGIAGELFF. The V call is TRBV15, the J call TRBJ2-2; a weak D match, TRBD1 (6 bases). CDR1 is LNHNV, CDR2 YYDKDF, per germline (reference sequence). V was clipped by 2 bases and J by 6 bases, with 22 bases between them. This CDR3 has 18 residues.

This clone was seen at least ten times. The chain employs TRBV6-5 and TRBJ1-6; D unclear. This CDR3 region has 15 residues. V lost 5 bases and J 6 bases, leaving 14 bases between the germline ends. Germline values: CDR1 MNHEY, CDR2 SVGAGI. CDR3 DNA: TGTGCCAGCAGTAGCCGACCGACTCTTAATTCACCCCTCCACTTT. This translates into CASSSRPTLNSPLHF.

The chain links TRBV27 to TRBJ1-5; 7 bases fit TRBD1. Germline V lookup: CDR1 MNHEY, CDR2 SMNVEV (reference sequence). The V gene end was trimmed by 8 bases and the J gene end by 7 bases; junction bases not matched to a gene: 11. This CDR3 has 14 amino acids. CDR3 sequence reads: CASRRRQGGQPQHF. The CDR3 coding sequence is TGTGCCAGCCGTAGGAGACAGGGAGGACAGCCCCAGCATTTT.

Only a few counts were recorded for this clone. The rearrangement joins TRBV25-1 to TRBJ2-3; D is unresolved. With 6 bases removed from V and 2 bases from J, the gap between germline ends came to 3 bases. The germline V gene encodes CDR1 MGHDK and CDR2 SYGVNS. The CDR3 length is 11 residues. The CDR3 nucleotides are TGTGCCAGCAGGGTCACAGATACGCAGTATTTT. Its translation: CASRVTDTQYF.

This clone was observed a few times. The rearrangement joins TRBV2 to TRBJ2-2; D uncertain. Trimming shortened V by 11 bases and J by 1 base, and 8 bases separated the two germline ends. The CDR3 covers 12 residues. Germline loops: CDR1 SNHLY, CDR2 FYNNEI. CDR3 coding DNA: TGTGCCTCTGAACGGAACACCGGGGAGCTGTTTTTT. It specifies CASERNTGELFF.

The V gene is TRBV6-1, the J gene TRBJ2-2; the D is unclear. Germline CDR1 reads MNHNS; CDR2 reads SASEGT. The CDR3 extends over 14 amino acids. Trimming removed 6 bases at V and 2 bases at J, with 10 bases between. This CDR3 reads CASSGGTNTGELFF. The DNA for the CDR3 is TGTGCCAGCAGCGGCGGCACCAACACCGGGGAGCTGTTTTTT.

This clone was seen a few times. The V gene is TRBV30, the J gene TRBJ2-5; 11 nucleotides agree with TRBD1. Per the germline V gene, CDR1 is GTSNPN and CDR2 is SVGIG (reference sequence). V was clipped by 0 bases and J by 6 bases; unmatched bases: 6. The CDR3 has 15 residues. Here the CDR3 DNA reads TGTGCCTGGAGTGTTTTGGGACAGGGGGAGAAGACCCAGTACTTC. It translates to CAWSVLGQGEKTQYF.

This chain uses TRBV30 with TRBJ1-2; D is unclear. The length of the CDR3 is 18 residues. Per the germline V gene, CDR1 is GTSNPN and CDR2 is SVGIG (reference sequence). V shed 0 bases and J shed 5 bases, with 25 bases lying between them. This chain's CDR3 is CAWSVRNDGRPIGYGYTF. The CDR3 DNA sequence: TGTGCCTGGAGTGTACGGAACGACGGACGGCCGATTGGGTATGGCTACACCTTC.

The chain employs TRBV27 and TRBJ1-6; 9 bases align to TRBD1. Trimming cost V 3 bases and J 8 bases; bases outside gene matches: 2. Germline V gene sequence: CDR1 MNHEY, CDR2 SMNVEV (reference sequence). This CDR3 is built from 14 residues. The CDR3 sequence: CASSFRDRDSPLHF. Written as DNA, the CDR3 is TGTGCCAGCAGTTTCCGGGACAGGGATTCACCCCTCCACTTT.

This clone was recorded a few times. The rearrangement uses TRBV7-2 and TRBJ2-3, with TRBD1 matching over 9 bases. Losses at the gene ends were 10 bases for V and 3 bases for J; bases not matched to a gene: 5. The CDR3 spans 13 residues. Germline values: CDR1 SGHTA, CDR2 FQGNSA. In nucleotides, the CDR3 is TGTGCCACCACAGGGGGCGAAACAGATACGCAGTATTTT. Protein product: CATTGGETDTQYF. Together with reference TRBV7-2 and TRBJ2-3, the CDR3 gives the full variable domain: GAGVSQSPSNKVTEKGKDVELRCDPISGHTALYWYRQSLGQGLEFLIYFQGNSAPDKSGLPSDRFSAERTGGSVSTLTIQRTQQEDSAVYLCATTGGETDTQYFGPGTRLTVL.

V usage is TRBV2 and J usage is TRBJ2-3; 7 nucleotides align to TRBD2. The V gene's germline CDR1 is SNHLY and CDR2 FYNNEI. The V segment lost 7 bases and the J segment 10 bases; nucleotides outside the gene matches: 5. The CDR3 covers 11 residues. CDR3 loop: CASNLAGAQYF. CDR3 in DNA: TGTGCCAGCAACTTGGCGGGAGCGCAGTATTTT.

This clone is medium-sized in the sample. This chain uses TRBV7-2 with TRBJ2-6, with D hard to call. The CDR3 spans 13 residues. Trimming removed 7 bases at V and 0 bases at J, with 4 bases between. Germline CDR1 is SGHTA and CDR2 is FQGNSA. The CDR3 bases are TGTGCCAGCATCCTCTCTGGGGCCAACGTCCTGACTTTC. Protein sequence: CASILSGANVLTF.

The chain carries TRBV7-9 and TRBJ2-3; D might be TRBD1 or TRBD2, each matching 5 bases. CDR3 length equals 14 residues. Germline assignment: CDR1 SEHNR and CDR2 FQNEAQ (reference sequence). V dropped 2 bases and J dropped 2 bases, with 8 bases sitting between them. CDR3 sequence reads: CASSLLGTTDTQYF. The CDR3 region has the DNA TGTGCCAGCAGCTTACTAGGGACCACAGATACGCAGTATTTT. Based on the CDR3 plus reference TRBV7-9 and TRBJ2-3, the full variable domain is DTGVSQNPRHKITKRGQNVTFRCDPISEHNRLYWYRQTLGQGPEFLTYFQNEAQLEKSRLLSDRFSAERPKGSFSTLEIQRTEQGDSAMYLCASSLLGTTDTQYFGPGTRLTVL.

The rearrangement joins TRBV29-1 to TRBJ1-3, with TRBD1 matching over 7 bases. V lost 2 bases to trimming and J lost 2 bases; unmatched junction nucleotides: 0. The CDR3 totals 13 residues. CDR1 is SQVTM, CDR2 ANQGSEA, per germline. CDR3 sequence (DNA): TGCAGCGTTGAACAGGGGGCTGGAAACACCATATATTTT. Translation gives CSVEQGAGNTIYF.

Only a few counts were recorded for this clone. The CDR3 region has the DNA TGTGCCAGCAGTTTACCGGGACAGCACGATTCACCCCTCCACTTT. Translating gives CASSLPGQHDSPLHF. The chain couples TRBV28 to TRBJ1-6, with TRBD1 matching over 7 bases. CDR1 and CDR2 from the germline V gene are MDHEN and SYDVKM. Losses at the gene ends were 2 bases for V and 8 bases for J; bases not matched to a gene: 6. The CDR3 is 15 amino acids.

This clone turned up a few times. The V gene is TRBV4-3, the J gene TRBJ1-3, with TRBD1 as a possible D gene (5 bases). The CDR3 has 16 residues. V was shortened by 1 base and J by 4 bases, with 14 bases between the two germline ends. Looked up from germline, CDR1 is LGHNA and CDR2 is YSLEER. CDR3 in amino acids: CASSQVSDRRGNTIYF. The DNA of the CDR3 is TGCGCCAGCAGCCAAGTCTCCGACAGAAGGGGAAACACCATATATTTT.

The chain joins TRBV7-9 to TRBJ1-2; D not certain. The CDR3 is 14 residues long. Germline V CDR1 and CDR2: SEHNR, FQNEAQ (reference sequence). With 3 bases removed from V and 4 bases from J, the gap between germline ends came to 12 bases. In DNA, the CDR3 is TGTGCCAGCAGCTTGGCCGACTTGTCCTATGGCTACACCTTC. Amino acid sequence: CASSLADLSYGYTF.